This entry is about one T cell receptor beta chain. This record comes from a study of blood T cell repertoires in COVID-19. The data were produced by immunoSEQ multiplex PCR, yet TCRdb's version contains in-frame clones alone and is incomplete. The profile shows about 110,000 clones, more than 75% of them singletons. V gave up 5 bases and J gave up 7 bases, with 12 bases separating them. The CDR3 covers 13 residues. Germline V gene data show CDR1 as SNHLY and CDR2 as FYNNEI. The receptor was derived from a man between 65 and 85 years old with acute or convalescent COVID-19. The sample was peripheral blood. The chain has TRBV2 and TRBJ2-1; D not resolved. The CDR3 DNA sequence: TGTGCCAGCAGTAGACTTCTTGGGAATGAGCAGTTCTTC. Its protein is CASSRLLGNEQFF.